This section outlines one T cell receptor (beta chain) sequence together with its context. Its antigen is not identified. The assay was immunoSEQ multiplex PCR, and TCRdb's table has in-frame clones only and misses some. The table records some 45,000 clones, 94% of them present only once. While the first cohort had hundreds of subjects, the donors belonged to the separate validation cohort of over a hundred subjects. This sample is part of a study of cytomegalovirus exposure and HLA in healthy donors. In the study overall: The same platform used for the 650 to 700 first-cohort repertoires was also used for the 90 to 150 validation repertoires, as a later analysis reported. General study points: According to a later analysis, TCR clusters from the first cohort tended to co-occur in the 120 or so validation repertoires. Both high specificity and high sensitivity reportedly marked the classifier's diagnosis of cytomegalovirus status.

This receptor was taken from a woman younger than 35 in good health and CMV-seropositive. Input material: PBMCs.

The CDR3 protein is CASSEWGLAGGGAAQYF. The CDR3 DNA sequence: TGTGCCAGCAGTGAATGGGGACTAGCGGGAGGGGGGGCAGCGCAGTATTTT. This sequence joins TRBV6-1 and TRBJ2-3, with 16 bases fitting TRBD2. V gave up 2 bases and J gave up 10 bases; unmatched junction bases: 9. The germline gives CDR1 MNHNS, CDR2 SASEGT. CDR3 length: 17 residues.